This TCR beta chain was sequenced for a study of shared clonotypes between healthy human individuals. Positive CCR7 selection of CD45RO-negative cells yielded the naive CD8 cells, and terminally differentiated effector memory CD45RA+ cells were excluded. CDR1 is SGHTA, CDR2 FQGNSA, per germline. This CDR3 is 13 amino acids long. Deletions cut 5 bases from V and 6 bases from J, with 14 bases between. The data were produced by immunoSEQ multiplex PCR, yet TCRdb's version contains in-frame clones alone and is incomplete. The sample lists about 2 million clones, approximately 95% seen once, with more than 0.95% in the top ten.

The chain joins TRBV7-2 to TRBJ2-7, with D hard to call. The sample was naive CD8+ T cells sorted from blood. The clonotype originates from a man aged 18 to 29 in good health. As DNA, the CDR3 is TGTGCCAGCAGCCTAAGGACGCCCGGCGAGCAGTACTTC. This sequence encodes CASSLRTPGEQYF. The full variable domain, rest sourced from reference TRBV7-2 and TRBJ2-7, is GAGVSQSPSNKVTEKGKDVELRCDPISGHTALYWYRQSLGQGLEFLIYFQGNSAPDKSGLPSDRFSAERTGGSVSTLTIQRTQQEDSAVYLCASSLRTPGEQYFGPGTRLTVT.